This TCR beta chain was captured in a study of shared clonotypes between healthy human individuals. This clone has a handful of counts. TCRdb's table, derived via immunoSEQ multiplex PCR, lists solely in-frame clones and lacks some. Counted here are about 110,000 clones, 68% occurring once; the ten biggest clones make up about 24%. With 5 bases removed from V and 8 bases from J, the gap between germline ends came to 15 bases. The CDR3 consists of 13 residues. Per germline, CDR1 SGHAT and CDR2 FQNNGV. The chain has TRBV11-2 and TRBJ1-2; D is unclear. The sample was memory CD8+ T cells sorted from blood. Subset: CD45RO+ cells pooled with CCR7-negative TemRA cells. This receptor was identified in a woman younger than 45 in good health. The CDR3 DNA is TGTGCCAGCAGCCATTCCGGGGAAGACGGCTACACCTTC. The encoded protein is CASSHSGEDGYTF.